This section outlines one T cell receptor beta chain sequence together with its context. Its antigen is still unknown. Per-base qualities were not stored, and no clone one base away is much larger. The immunoSEQ Assay, a bias-controlled multiplex PCR, was used to amplify TCRbeta CDR3 regions from genomic DNA. The source study handled its data this way. The number of nucleated cells in each sample was estimated by amplification of reference gene primers within the assay. To quantify the absolute abundance of each unique TCRbeta CDR3 rearrangement, sequence reads were collapsed and filtered. For each sample, productive Simpson clonality was calculated as the square root of Simpson's diversity index over productive rearrangements. TCRdb limited this immuneACCESS table to in-frame rearrangements with V and J called. A share of clones is missing; checked studies link under half to unresolved V genes, and the rest is unexplained. The V and J calls and clone size come from that table; D and trimming were worked out from the DNA. Present in this sample are 65,000 to 75,000 clones, roughly 84% of which were seen just once. The ten largest clones add up to roughly 28% of the sample.

V is cut back by 4 bases and J by 9 bases, with 2 bases in the junction unmatched. The CDR3 runs 11 amino acids, cysteine and phenylalanine included. Of all the DNA, just the CDR3 is kept, 33 bases in frame from base 1. This entry comes from a study of blood T cell repertoires in COVID-19 (dated by TCRdb to the early 2020s). About the study as a whole: Samples covering the acute and convalescent phases of COVID-19 were provided by collaborators in the United States, Italy and Spain. The prospective study material was composed of cDNA or gDNA derived from T cells, B-cell-depleted T cells, or PBMCs. The dataset comprised deeply sampled blood TCRbeta repertoires from subjects exposed to, actively infected with, or recovered from COVID-19. A freely available public database, intended as a resource for researchers studying the immune response to SARS-CoV-2, is where the repertoires were released. The samples were drawn from the first 160 participants of the ongoing ImmuneRACE study and from 950 to 1,500 subjects provided by 6 global collaborators. A de-identified subject ID, COVID-19 status, age in years and sex were almost always included in the sample metadata. Where HLA class I and class II types were available, the types were taken from metadata supplied by the sample provider, not from assay-based typing.

Collaborating institutions collected whole blood in K2EDTA tubes following their own protocols. Collaborator samples were shipped for TCRbeta analysis as frozen whole blood, isolated PBMCs, or DNA extracted from either sample type. Results the study describes overall, beyond this receptor: The amount of clinical and demographic metadata varied by source and participant and was provided uncurated.

The source of this sequence is a woman aged 80 or over with active or convalescent COVID-19. Source material: peripheral blood. The chain couples TRBV12-3 or TRBV12-4 to TRBJ1-1, and 7 junction bases match TRBD1. CDR3 loop: CASSSQGKAFF. The nucleotide sequence is TGTGCCAGCAGTTCACAGGGGAAAGCTTTCTTT.